This T cell receptor beta chain appears in the sequencing data of a study of graft-versus-host responses after intestinal transplantation. Profiled with immunoSEQ multiplex PCR; TCRdb holds only in-frame clones, not every one. The table lists 12,000 or so clones, about three quarters of them singletons, with more than 30% in the top ten. The V gene's germline CDR1 is SEHNR and CDR2 FQNEAQ (reference sequence). This CDR3 spans 13 amino acids. V gave up 5 bases and J gave up 8 bases; unmatched junction bases: 6. The source was PBMCs, collected nearly 500 days after intestinal transplant. This chain connects TRBV7-9 to TRBJ2-1; 7 nucleotides match TRBD1. The receptor comes from a human patient who received an intestinal transplant, so some T cells may come from the graft donor. Written as DNA, the CDR3 is TGTGCCAGCAGCCGCCCCGACAGGGATGAGCAGTTCTTC. Amino acid sequence: CASSRPDRDEQFF.